This TCR beta chain was found in a study of blood T cell repertoires in COVID-19. The data were produced by immunoSEQ multiplex PCR, yet TCRdb's version contains in-frame clones alone and is incomplete. The table includes roughly 38,000 clones, over 75% detected once. The CDR3 runs to 16 residues. Trimming removed 2 bases from V and 4 bases from J, with 20 bases in between. Germline-derived CDR1 and CDR2 are GTSNPN and SVGIG (reference sequence). Sequencing was carried out using peripheral blood. The TCR comes from an older man with active or convalescent COVID-19. The chain couples TRBV30 to TRBJ1-1; D is perhaps TRBD1 (5 bases). CDR3 DNA: TGTGCCTGGAGTTCTCCGCACCAGGGTCTCAGCACTGAAGCTTTCTTT. Its protein product is CAWSSPHQGLSTEAFF.